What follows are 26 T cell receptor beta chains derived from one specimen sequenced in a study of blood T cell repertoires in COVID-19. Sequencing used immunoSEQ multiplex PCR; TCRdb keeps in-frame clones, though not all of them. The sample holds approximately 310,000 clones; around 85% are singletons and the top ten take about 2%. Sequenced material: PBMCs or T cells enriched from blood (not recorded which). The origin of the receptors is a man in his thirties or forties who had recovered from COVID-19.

The CDR3 loop is CASSLEAGRGQPQHF. Here the CDR3 DNA reads TGTGCCAGCAGCCTAGAGGCGGGGAGGGGGCAGCCCCAGCATTTT. This rearrangement joins TRBV2 to TRBJ1-5, with D possibly TRBD1 on 6 matching bases. CDR1 and CDR2 from the germline V gene are SNHLY and FYNNEI. CDR3 length equals 15 residues. Between the trimmed V and J ends, which lost 6 bases and 7 bases, there was a span of 19 bases.

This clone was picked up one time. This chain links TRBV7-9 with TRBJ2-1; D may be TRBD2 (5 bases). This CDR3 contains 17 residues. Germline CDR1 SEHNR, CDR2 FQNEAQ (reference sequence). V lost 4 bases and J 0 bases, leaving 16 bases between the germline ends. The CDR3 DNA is TGTGCCAGCAGCTCGAACCCCGGAGGATTCTCCTACAATGAGCAGTTCTTC. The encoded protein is CASSSNPGGFSYNEQFF.

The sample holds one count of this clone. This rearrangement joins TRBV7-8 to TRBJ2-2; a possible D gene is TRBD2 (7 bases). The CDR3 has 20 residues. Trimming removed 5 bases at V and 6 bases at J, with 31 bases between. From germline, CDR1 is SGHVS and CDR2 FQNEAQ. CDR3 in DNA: TGTGCCAGCAGCCCCCTGGTCCTAAGGGGGGGGCAGGGTAAATCCGGGGAGCTGTTTTTT. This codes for CASSPLVLRGGQGKSGELFF. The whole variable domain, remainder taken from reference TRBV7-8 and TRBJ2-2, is GAGVSQSPRYKVAKRGQDVALRCDPISGHVSLFWYQQALGQGPEFLTYFQNEAQLDKSGLPSDRFFAERPEGSVSTLKIQRTQQEDSAVYLCASSPLVLRGGQGKSGELFFGEGSRLTVL.

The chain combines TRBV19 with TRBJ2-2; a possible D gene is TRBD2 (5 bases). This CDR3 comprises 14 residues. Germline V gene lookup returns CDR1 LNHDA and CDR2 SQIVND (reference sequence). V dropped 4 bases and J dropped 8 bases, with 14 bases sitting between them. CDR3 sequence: CASSTLASAGELFF. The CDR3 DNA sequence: TGTGCCAGTAGTACCCTAGCTTCGGCTGGGGAGCTGTTTTTT. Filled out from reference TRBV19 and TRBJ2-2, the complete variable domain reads DGGITQSPKYLFRKEGQNVTLSCEQNLNHDAMYWYRQDPGQGLRLIYYSQIVNDFQKGDIAEGYSVSREKKESFPLTVTSAQKNPTAFYLCASSTLASAGELFFGEGSRLTVL.

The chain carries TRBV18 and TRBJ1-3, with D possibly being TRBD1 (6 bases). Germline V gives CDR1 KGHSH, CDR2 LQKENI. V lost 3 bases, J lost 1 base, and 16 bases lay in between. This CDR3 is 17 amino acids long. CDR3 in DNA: TGTGCCAGCTCACCCCCATCGACAGGACATTCTGGAAACACCATATATTTT. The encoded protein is CASSPPSTGHSGNTIYF.

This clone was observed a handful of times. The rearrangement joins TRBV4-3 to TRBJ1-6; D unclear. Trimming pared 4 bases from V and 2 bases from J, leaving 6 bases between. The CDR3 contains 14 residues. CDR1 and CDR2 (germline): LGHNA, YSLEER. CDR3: CASSRDTYNSPLHF. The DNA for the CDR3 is TGCGCCAGCAGCCGAGACACCTATAATTCACCCCTCCACTTT.

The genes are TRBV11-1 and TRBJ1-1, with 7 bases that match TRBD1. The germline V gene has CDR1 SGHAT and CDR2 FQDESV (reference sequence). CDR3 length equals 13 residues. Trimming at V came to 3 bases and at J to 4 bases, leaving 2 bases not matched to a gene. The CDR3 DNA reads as TGTGCCAGCAGCTTGACAGGGCCCACTGAAGCTTTCTTT. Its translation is CASSLTGPTEAFF.

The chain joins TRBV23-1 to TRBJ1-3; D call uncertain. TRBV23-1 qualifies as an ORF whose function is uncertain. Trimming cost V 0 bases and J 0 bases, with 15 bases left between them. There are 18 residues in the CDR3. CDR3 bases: TGCGCCAGCAGTCAATCGTTACCTCCAGCGAGCTCTGGAAACACCATATATTTT. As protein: CASSQSLPPASSGNTIYF.

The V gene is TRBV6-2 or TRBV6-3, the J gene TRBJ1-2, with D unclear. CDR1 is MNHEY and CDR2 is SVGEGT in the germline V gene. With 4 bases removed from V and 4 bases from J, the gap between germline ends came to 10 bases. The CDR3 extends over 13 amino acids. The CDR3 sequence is CASSLLQVYGYTF. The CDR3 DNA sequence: TGTGCCAGCAGTTTGCTCCAGGTCTATGGCTACACCTTC.

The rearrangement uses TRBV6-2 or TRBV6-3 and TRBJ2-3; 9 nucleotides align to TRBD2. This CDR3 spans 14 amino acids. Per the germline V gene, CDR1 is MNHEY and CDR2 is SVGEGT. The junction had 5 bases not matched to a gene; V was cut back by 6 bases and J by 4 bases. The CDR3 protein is CASSASGAADTQYF. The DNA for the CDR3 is TGTGCCAGCAGCGCTAGCGGGGCGGCAGATACGCAGTATTTT.

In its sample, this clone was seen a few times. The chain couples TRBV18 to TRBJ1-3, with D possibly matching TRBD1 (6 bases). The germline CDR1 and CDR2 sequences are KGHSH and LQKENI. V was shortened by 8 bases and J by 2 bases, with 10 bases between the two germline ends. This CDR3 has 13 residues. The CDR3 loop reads CASDQGTGNTIYF. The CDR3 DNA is TGTGCCAGCGACCAGGGGACTGGAAACACCATATATTTT.

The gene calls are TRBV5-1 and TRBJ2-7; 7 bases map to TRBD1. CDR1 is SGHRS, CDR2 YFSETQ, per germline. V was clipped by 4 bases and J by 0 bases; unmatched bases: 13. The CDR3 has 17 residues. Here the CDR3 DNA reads TGCGCCAGCAGCCCTCCAACCCAGGGGGAAAGCTCCTACGAGCAGTACTTC. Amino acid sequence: CASSPPTQGESSYEQYF.

The CDR3 nucleotides read TGTGCCAGCAGTAAAAGACCGGGACAGGTGTCTTACAATGAGCAGTTCTTC. This sequence encodes CASSKRPGQVSYNEQFF. J is TRBJ2-1 and V is TRBV2, with 8 bases lining up with TRBD1. After removal of 5 bases from V and 4 bases from J, the junction contained 13 bases not matched to a gene. Germline lookup yields CDR1 SNHLY and CDR2 FYNNEI. This CDR3 is 17 amino acids long.

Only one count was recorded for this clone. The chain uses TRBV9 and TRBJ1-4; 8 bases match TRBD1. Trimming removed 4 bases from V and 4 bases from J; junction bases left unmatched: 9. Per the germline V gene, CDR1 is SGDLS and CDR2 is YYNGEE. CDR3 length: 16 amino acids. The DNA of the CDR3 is TGTGCCAGCAGCCCCCAGACAGGGGCGCTTAATGAAAAACTGTTTTTT. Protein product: CASSPQTGALNEKLFF.

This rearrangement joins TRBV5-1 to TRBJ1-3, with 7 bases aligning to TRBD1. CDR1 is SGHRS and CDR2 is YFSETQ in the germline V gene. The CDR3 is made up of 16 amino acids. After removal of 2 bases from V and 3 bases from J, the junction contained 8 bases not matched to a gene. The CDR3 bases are TGCGCCAGCAGCTTAAACCGGCGGACAGGTGGAAACACCATATATTTT. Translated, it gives CASSLNRRTGGNTIYF. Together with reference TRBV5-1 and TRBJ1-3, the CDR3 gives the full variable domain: KAGVTQTPRYLIKTRGQQVTLSCSPISGHRSVSWYQQTPGQGLQFLFEYFSETQRNKGNFPGRFSGRQFSNSRSEMNVSTLELGDSALYLCASSLNRRTGGNTIYFGEGSWLTVV.

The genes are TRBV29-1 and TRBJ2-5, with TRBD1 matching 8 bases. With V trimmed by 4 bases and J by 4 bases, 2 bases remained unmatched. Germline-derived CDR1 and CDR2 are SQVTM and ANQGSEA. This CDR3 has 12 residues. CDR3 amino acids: CSVATGGETQYF. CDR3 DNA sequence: TGCAGCGTTGCAACAGGGGGAGAGACCCAGTACTTC. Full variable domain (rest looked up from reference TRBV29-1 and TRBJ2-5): SAVISQKPSRDICQRGTSLTIQCQVDSQVTMMFWYRQQPGQSLTLIATANQGSEATYESGFVIDKFPISRPNLTFSTLTVSNMSPEDSSIYLCSVATGGETQYFGPGTRLLVL.

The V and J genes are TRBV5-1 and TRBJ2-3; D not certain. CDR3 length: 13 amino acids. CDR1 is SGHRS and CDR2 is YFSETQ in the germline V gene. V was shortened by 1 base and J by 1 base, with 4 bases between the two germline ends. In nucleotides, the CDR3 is TGCGCCAGCAGCTTGAGCGGCACAGATACGCAGTATTTT. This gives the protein CASSLSGTDTQYF.

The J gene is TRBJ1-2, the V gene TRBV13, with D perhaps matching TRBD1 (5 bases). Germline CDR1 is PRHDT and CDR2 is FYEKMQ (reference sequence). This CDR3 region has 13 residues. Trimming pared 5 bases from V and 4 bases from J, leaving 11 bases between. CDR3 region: CASSLPQGYGYTF. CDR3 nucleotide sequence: TGTGCCAGCAGCCTCCCGCAGGGCTATGGCTACACCTTC.

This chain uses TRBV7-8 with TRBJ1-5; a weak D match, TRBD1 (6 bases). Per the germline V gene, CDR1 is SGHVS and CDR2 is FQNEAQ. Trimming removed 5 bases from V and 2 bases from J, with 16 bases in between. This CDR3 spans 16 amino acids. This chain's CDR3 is CASSQGTPWGNQPQHF. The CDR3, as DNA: TGTGCCAGCAGCCAAGGGACACCTTGGGGCAATCAGCCCCAGCATTTT. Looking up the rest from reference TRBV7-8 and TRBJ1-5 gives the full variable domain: GAGVSQSPRYKVAKRGQDVALRCDPISGHVSLFWYQQALGQGPEFLTYFQNEAQLDKSGLPSDRFFAERPEGSVSTLKIQRTQQEDSAVYLCASSQGTPWGNQPQHFGDGTRLSIL.

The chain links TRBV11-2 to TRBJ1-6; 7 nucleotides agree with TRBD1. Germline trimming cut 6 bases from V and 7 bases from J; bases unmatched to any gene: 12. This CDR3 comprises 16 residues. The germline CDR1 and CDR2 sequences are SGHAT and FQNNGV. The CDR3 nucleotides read TGTGCCAGCAGTTCTCGACAGGGCGCGAGGAATTCACCCCTCCACTTT. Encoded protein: CASSSRQGARNSPLHF.

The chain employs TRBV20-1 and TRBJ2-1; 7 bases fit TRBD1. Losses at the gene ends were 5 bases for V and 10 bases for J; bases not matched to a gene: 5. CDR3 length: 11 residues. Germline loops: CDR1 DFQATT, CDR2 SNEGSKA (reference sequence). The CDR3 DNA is TGCAGTGCTTTCACCAGGGGGGAGCAGTTCTTC. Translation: CSAFTRGEQFF.

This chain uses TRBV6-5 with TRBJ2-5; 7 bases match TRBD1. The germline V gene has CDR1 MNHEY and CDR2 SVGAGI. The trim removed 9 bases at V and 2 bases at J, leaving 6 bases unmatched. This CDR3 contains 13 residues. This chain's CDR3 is CARRDRDQETQYF. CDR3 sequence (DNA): TGTGCCAGGCGAGACAGGGATCAAGAGACCCAGTACTTC.

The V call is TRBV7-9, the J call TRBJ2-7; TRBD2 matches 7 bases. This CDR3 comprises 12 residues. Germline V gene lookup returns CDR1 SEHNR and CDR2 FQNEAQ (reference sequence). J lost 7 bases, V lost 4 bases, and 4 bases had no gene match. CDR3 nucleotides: TGTGCCAGCAGCTCCCGGCGGGGGGAGCAGTACTTC. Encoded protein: CASSSRRGEQYF.

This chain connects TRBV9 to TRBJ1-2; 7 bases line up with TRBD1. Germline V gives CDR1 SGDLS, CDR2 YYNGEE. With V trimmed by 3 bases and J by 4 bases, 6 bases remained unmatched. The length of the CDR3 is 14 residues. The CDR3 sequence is CASSAGGGGYGYTF. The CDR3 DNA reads TGTGCCAGCAGCGCAGGGGGTGGTGGCTATGGCTACACCTTC. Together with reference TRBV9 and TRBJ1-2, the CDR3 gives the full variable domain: DSGVTQTPKHLITATGQRVTLRCSPRSGDLSVYWYQQSLDQGLQFLIQYYNGEERAKGNILERFSAQQFPDLHSELNLSSLELGDSALYFCASSAGGGGYGYTFGSGTRLTVV.

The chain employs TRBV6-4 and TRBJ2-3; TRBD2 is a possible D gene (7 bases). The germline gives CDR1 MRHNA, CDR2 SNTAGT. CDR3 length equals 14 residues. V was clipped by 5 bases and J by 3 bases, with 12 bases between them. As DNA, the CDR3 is TGTGCCAGCAGTCCAGGGGAGGGGACAGATACGCAGTATTTT. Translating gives CASSPGEGTDTQYF.

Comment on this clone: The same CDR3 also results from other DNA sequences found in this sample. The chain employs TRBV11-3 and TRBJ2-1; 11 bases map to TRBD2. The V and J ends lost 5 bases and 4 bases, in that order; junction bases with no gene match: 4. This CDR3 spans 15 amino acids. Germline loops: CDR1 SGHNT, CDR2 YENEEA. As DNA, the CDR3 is TGTGCCAGCAGCCCCAGACTAGCGGGGTACAATGAGCAGTTCTTC. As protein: CASSPRLAGYNEQFF.